This entry lists 29 T cell receptor beta chains sequenced from one sample in a study of cytomegalovirus exposure and HLA in healthy donors. Primers for the PCR totalled 60 Vbeta and 13 Jbeta. Some clones are missing from TCRdb's copy, which holds only in-frame ones; the method was immunoSEQ multiplex PCR. The repertoire holds 100,000 to 150,000 clones, with around 80% as singletons. The sample taken for sequencing was PBMCs. Every receptor here comes from a woman aged 30 to 39 in good health and CMV-seronegative.

The gene calls are TRBV30 and TRBJ2-7; tentative D call: TRBD1 (5 bases). Per germline, CDR1 GTSNPN and CDR2 SVGIG (reference sequence). V lost 0 bases and J lost 6, with 12 bases in between. This CDR3 contains 13 residues. DNA of the CDR3: TGTGCCTGGAGTGTATCAAGGGGCTCCGAGCAGTACTTC. Translation: CAWSVSRGSEQYF.

The chain combines TRBV6-4 with TRBJ2-1, with 8 bases matching TRBD1. V dropped 10 bases and J dropped 7; count of bases not matched to a gene: 12. Germline V gene lookup returns CDR1 MRHNA and CDR2 SNTAGT. The CDR3 extends over 14 amino acids. CDR3 sequence reads: CATRQGPARNEQFF. CDR3 coding DNA: TGTGCCACCCGACAGGGGCCCGCCAGGAATGAGCAGTTCTTC.

The chain recombines TRBV7-3 with TRBJ2-1; 8 bases agree with TRBD2. This CDR3 spans 15 amino acids. J gave up 3 bases and V 8 bases, and 9 bases lay outside the gene matches. CDR1 and CDR2 from the germline V gene are SGHTA and FQGTGA. This chain's CDR3 is CASATRGGRYNEQFF. CDR3 bases: TGTGCCAGCGCCACCCGGGGGGGGCGCTACAATGAGCAGTTCTTC.

The chain joins TRBV7-2 to TRBJ2-1; no reliable D call. The V gene lost 3 bases and the J gene lost 3 bases, with 12 bases spanning the gap. CDR3 length: 15 amino acids. From germline, CDR1 is SGHTA and CDR2 FQGNSA. The CDR3 DNA reads as TGTGCCAGCAGCTTCCAACCGGTTAACTACAATGAGCAGTTCTTC. This sequence encodes CASSFQPVNYNEQFF.

V usage is TRBV5-1 and J usage is TRBJ2-3; 12 bases are a match to TRBD2. The CDR3 is 18 amino acids. Germline loops: CDR1 SGHRS, CDR2 YFSETQ. Trimming removed 4 bases from V and 2 bases from J; junction bases left unmatched: 11. CDR3 DNA: TGCGCCAGCAGCCTCGCACTACTAGCGGGAGGTTCCACAGATACGCAGTATTTT. It yields the protein CASSLALLAGGSTDTQYF. The variable domain in full, completed from reference TRBV5-1 and TRBJ2-3, reads KAGVTQTPRYLIKTRGQQVTLSCSPISGHRSVSWYQQTPGQGLQFLFEYFSETQRNKGNFPGRFSGRQFSNSRSEMNVSTLELGDSALYLCASSLALLAGGSTDTQYFGPGTRLTVL.

The chain carries TRBV2 and TRBJ1-2, with 7 bases aligning to TRBD1. The germline V gene has CDR1 SNHLY and CDR2 FYNNEI. Trimming took 8 bases from V and 0 from J; bases not matched to a gene: 6. The CDR3 is 14 amino acids. CDR3 nucleotides: TGTGCCAGCCTACAGGGGAACACTAACTATGGCTACACCTTC. Translated, it gives CASLQGNTNYGYTF.

The chain has TRBV5-1 and TRBJ1-4, with D uncertain. The CDR3 runs 15 residues. Germline V lookup: CDR1 SGHRS, CDR2 YFSETQ. Trimming pared 4 bases from V and 4 bases from J, leaving 14 bases between. This CDR3 reads CASSLYPESNEKLFF. The DNA for the CDR3 is TGCGCCAGCAGCCTATATCCTGAGAGTAATGAAAAACTGTTTTTT.

The rearrangement links TRBV30 to TRBJ2-3; D is perhaps TRBD1 (7 bases). V was clipped by 5 bases and J by 6 bases, with 12 bases between them. Germline V CDR1 and CDR2: GTSNPN, SVGIG (reference sequence). The CDR3 length is 12 residues. The CDR3 protein is CAWGRGADTQYF. For the CDR3, the DNA is TGTGCCTGGGGCAGGGGGGCGGATACGCAGTATTTT.

This chain uses TRBV4-2 with TRBJ2-3; 13 bases line up with TRBD2. V trimming: 3 bases; J trimming: 2 bases; junction bases outside the gene matches: 14. Per germline, CDR1 LGHNA and CDR2 YNFKEQ. The CDR3 sequence is 20 residues long. The CDR3 bases are TGTGCCAGCAGCCACGCTACAGGGGGACTAGCGGGGTCTCCCACAGATACGCAGTATTTT. Translation: CASSHATGGLAGSPTDTQYF.

The table lists this clone with a few counts. The rearrangement uses TRBV6-1 and TRBJ1-5; D call uncertain. This CDR3 spans 15 amino acids. Germline V gene data show CDR1 as MNHNS and CDR2 as SASEGT. The V and J ends lost 6 bases and 4 bases respectively, with 16 bases between them. This CDR3 reads CASRAPGGGNQPQHF. The CDR3 nucleotides read TGTGCCAGCAGGGCACCGGGCGGAGGGAATCAGCCCCAGCATTTT.

The chain recombines TRBV6-5 with TRBJ2-2, with 8 bases that match TRBD1. V lost 6 bases and J lost 7; bases outside the gene matches: 10. Germline CDR1 MNHEY, CDR2 SVGAGI. The CDR3 spans 15 residues. The CDR3 DNA reads as TGTGCCAGCAGGCTCGACAGGGGTTGGAGCGGGGAGCTGTTTTTT. It yields the protein CASRLDRGWSGELFF.

The table lists this clone with a count of one. The chain links TRBV12-5 to TRBJ2-5; 13 nucleotides agree with TRBD2. V gave up 0 bases and J gave up 3 bases; unmatched junction bases: 7. Germline assignment: CDR1 LGHNT and CDR2 FRNRAP. The CDR3 totals 18 residues. The CDR3, as DNA: TGTGCTAGTGGTTTGGTAACTAGCGGGGGGGACAGGGAAGAGACCCAGTACTTC. Translating it yields CASGLVTSGGDREETQYF.

The chain uses TRBV19 and TRBJ2-1, with 8 bases identical to TRBD2. This CDR3 comprises 16 residues. CDR1 is LNHDA, CDR2 SQIVND, per germline (reference sequence). V was clipped by 5 bases and J by 6 bases; unmatched bases: 12. CDR3 protein: CASSPTSAGDSNEQFF. The CDR3 nucleotides are TGTGCCAGTAGTCCCACCTCAGCGGGAGATAGCAATGAGCAGTTCTTC.

This clone was seen once. V is TRBV6-6 and J is TRBJ2-2; no reliable D call. Trimming shortened V by 3 bases and J by 0 bases, and 5 bases separated the two germline ends. This CDR3 comprises 14 residues. Germline CDR1 reads MNHNY; CDR2 reads SVGAGI (reference sequence). The DNA for the CDR3 is TGTGCCAGCAGTTATGGGCCGAACACCGGGGAGCTGTTTTTT. This codes for CASSYGPNTGELFF.

The V and J genes are TRBV18 and TRBJ1-1; TRBD1 is a possible D gene (5 bases). Per germline, CDR1 KGHSH and CDR2 LQKENI. V gave up 2 bases and J gave up 4 bases, with 11 bases separating them. This CDR3 spans 14 amino acids. CDR3 nucleotide sequence: TGTGCCAGCTCACCATCAGTAGGGGTCACTGAAGCTTTCTTT. It yields the protein CASSPSVGVTEAFF.

This sequence joins TRBV6-5 and TRBJ1-2; 11 nucleotides line up with TRBD1. J was trimmed by 8 bases and V by 2 bases; bases with no gene match: 7. CDR1 is MNHEY, CDR2 SVGAGI, per germline. The CDR3 has 15 amino acids. Here the CDR3 DNA reads TGTGCCAGCAGTTACAGCGGACAGGGGGCGAGGGGCTACACCTTC. Residues: CASSYSGQGARGYTF.

This sequence joins TRBV18 and TRBJ1-1, with D unclear. The CDR3 has 12 amino acids. The V gene lost 4 bases and the J gene lost 1 base, with 4 bases spanning the gap. Germline V gene lookup returns CDR1 KGHSH and CDR2 LQKENI. For the CDR3, the DNA is TGTGCCAGCTCACAGCCGAACACTGAAGCTTTCTTT. Residues: CASSQPNTEAFF.

The gene calls are TRBV10-3 and TRBJ1-5; D is uncertain. This CDR3 is 15 amino acids long. Per the germline V gene, CDR1 is ENHRY and CDR2 is SYGVKD. The V gene lost 6 bases and the J gene lost 0 bases, with 12 bases spanning the gap. The CDR3 sequence: CAISPGDFSNQPQHF. CDR3 coding DNA: TGTGCCATCAGCCCCGGGGATTTTAGCAATCAGCCCCAGCATTTT.

The chain has TRBV7-8 and TRBJ2-7; 7 bases agree with TRBD1. Losses at the gene ends were 5 bases for V and 2 bases for J; bases not matched to a gene: 9. From germline, CDR1 is SGHVS and CDR2 FQNEAQ. CDR3 length equals 15 residues. CDR3 nucleotides: TGTGCCAGCAGCCAGCCGGGACAGAGAGCCTACGAGCAGTACTTC. It encodes CASSQPGQRAYEQYF.

This chain connects TRBV18 to TRBJ1-3, with TRBD1 matching over 7 bases. V gave up 2 bases and J gave up 0 bases; unmatched junction bases: 4. The CDR3 sequence is 16 residues long. The germline V gene has CDR1 KGHSH and CDR2 LQKENI. CDR3 sequence (DNA): TGTGCCAGCTCACCAAATGCAGGGGGCTCTGGAAACACCATATATTTT. Translation: CASSPNAGGSGNTIYF. The entire variable domain, with the rest obtained from reference TRBV18 and TRBJ1-3, is as follows: NAGVMQNPRHLVRRRGQEARLRCSPMKGHSHVYWYRQLPEEGLKFMVYLQKENIIDESGMPKERFSAEFPKEGPSILRIQQVVRGDSAAYFCASSPNAGGSGNTIYFGEGSWLTVV.

This clone was recorded once. The CDR3 spells CASSQGRNVAGIGETQYF. Written as DNA, the CDR3 is TGCGCCAGCAGCCAAGGAAGAAATGTAGCGGGGATAGGGGAGACCCAGTACTTC. The chain joins TRBV4-1 to TRBJ2-5; TRBD2 matches 8 bases. Trimming cost V 1 base and J 5 bases; bases outside gene matches: 15. The CDR3 has 18 residues. Germline assignment: CDR1 MGHRA and CDR2 YSYEKL.

The chain is built from TRBV11-3 and TRBJ2-3, with D tentatively TRBD2 (5 bases). CDR1 and CDR2 (germline): SGHNT, YENEEA. V was cut by 1 base and J by 4 bases, with 9 bases left in between. CDR3 length equals 14 residues. Here the CDR3 reads CASSLASGADTQYF. The CDR3 DNA sequence: TGTGCCAGCAGCTTAGCGTCCGGGGCAGATACGCAGTATTTT.

The rearrangement links TRBV6-4 to TRBJ2-3; 8 bases map to TRBD2. The junction had 6 bases not matched to a gene; V was cut back by 6 bases and J by 4 bases. Germline CDR1 is MRHNA and CDR2 is SNTAGT. The CDR3 extends over 14 amino acids. The CDR3 nucleotides read TGTGCCAGCAGGGTCGGGGGGGCCTCAGATACGCAGTATTTT. Translation gives CASRVGGASDTQYF.

This chain uses TRBV7-9 with TRBJ2-1; 10 bases are shared with TRBD2. Trimming removed 9 bases from V and 8 bases from J; junction bases left unmatched: 4. The CDR3 totals 12 residues. Germline V gives CDR1 SEHNR, CDR2 FQNEAQ (reference sequence). The CDR3 region has the DNA TGTGCCAGTAGCGGGAGGAAAGATGAGCAGTTCTTC. Translation gives CASSGRKDEQFF.

This chain links TRBV5-4 with TRBJ2-1; D not certain. From germline, CDR1 is SGHNT and CDR2 YYREEE (reference sequence). The CDR3 has 11 amino acids. V lost 1 base to trimming and J lost 7 bases, with 3 bases between them. The CDR3 protein is CASSLLNEQFF. Here the CDR3 DNA reads TGTGCCAGCAGCTTGTTAAATGAGCAGTTCTTC.

This rearrangement joins TRBV29-1 to TRBJ2-5; D possibly corresponds to TRBD1 (5 bases). CDR1 SQVTM and CDR2 ANQGSEA come from the germline V gene. The CDR3 is made up of 16 amino acids. V dropped 7 bases and J dropped 0 bases, with 21 bases sitting between them. The CDR3 DNA reads as TGCAGCGCCACAGGACGGAGAGTCCAGGACCAAGAGACCCAGTACTTC. This gives the protein CSATGRRVQDQETQYF.

This chain links TRBV7-9 with TRBJ2-3, with 7 bases that match TRBD2. Trimming removed 0 bases from V and 0 bases from J; junction bases left unmatched: 0. CDR1 SEHNR and CDR2 FQNEAQ come from the germline V gene (reference sequence). The length of the CDR3 is 15 residues. CDR3 in DNA: TGTGCCAGCAGCTTAGCTAGCGGGAGCACAGATACGCAGTATTTT. This sequence encodes CASSLASGSTDTQYF.

This clone was observed a handful of times. The chain combines TRBV11-2 with TRBJ2-3; 11 bases agree with TRBD2. The germline CDR1 and CDR2 sequences are SGHAT and FQNNGV. Trimming cost V 7 bases and J 5 bases; bases outside gene matches: 8. The CDR3 extends over 15 amino acids. CDR3 bases: TGTGCCAGCACGATGACTAGCGGGGCGATAGATACGCAGTATTTT. It encodes CASTMTSGAIDTQYF.

This sequence joins TRBV27 and TRBJ1-1; D is uncertain. Trimming shortened V by 3 bases and J by 6 bases, and 20 bases separated the two germline ends. The CDR3 runs to 16 residues. CDR1 and CDR2 from the germline V gene are MNHEY and SMNVEV (reference sequence). CDR3 in DNA: TGTGCCAGCAGTTTCACAACGGCCGGGAGACCCGCTGAAGCTTTCTTT. Protein sequence: CASSFTTAGRPAEAFF.